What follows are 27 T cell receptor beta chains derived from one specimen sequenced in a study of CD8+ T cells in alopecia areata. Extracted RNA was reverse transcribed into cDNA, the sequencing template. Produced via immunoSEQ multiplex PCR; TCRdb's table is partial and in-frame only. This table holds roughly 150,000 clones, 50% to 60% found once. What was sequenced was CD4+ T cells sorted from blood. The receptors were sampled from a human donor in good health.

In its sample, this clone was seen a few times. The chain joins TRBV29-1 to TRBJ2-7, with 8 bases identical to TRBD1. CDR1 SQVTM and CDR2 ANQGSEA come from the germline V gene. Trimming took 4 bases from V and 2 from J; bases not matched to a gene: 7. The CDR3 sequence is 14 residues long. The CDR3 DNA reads TGCAGCGTTGTTGGGACAGGAATTACCTACGAGCAGTACTTC. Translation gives CSVVGTGITYEQYF.

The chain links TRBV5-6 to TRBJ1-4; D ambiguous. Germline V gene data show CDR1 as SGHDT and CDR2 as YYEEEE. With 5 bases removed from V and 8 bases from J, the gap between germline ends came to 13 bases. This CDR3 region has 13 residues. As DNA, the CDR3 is TGTGCCAGCAGTGTGAGCCTGGAGGAAAAACTGTTTTTT. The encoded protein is CASSVSLEEKLFF.

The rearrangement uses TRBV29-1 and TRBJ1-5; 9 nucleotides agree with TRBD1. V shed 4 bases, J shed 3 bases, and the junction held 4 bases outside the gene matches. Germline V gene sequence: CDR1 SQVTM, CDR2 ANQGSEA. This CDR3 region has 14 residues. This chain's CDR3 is CSVATGGYNQPQHF. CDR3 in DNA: TGCAGCGTTGCTACAGGGGGCTACAATCAGCCCCAGCATTTT.

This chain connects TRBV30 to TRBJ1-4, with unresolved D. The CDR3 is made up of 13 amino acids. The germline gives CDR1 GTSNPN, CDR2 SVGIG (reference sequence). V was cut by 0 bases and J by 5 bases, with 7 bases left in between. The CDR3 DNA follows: TGTGCCTGGAGTGTGCCGGAGAATGAAAAACTGTTTTTT. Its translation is CAWSVPENEKLFF.

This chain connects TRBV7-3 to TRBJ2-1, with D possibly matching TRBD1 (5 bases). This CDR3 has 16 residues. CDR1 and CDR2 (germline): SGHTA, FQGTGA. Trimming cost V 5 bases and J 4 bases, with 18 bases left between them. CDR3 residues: CASSRNAGRQYNEQFF. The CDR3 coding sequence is TGTGCCAGCAGCCGAAATGCTGGGCGACAGTACAATGAGCAGTTCTTC.

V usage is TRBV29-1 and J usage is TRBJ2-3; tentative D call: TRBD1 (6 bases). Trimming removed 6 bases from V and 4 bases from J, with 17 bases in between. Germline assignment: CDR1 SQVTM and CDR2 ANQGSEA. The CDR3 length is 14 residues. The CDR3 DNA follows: TGCAGCGTCTCCGAGGGGGTATCCCCAGATACGCAGTATTTT. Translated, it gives CSVSEGVSPDTQYF.

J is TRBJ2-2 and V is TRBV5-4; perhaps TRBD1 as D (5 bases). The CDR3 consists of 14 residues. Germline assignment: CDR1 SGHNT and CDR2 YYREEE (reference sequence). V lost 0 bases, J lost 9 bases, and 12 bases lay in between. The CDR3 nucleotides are TGTGCCAGCAGCTTGGGACAGTCTGGGCGGGAGCTGTTTTTT. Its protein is CASSLGQSGRELFF.

The CDR3 nucleotides are TGCGCCAGCAGCCCATTGTTGGGATATGAGCAGTTCTTC. Translated: CASSPLLGYEQFF. The genes are TRBV5-1 and TRBJ2-1; D gene ambiguous. CDR3 length equals 13 residues. Trimming stripped 4 bases from V and 8 bases from J, with 13 bases between. CDR1 and CDR2 from the germline V gene are SGHRS and YFSETQ.

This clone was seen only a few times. The CDR3 nucleotides read TGCAGCGTCGCTACAGGCGTCACTGAAGCTTTCTTT. It specifies CSVATGVTEAFF. This sequence joins TRBV29-1 and TRBJ1-1; D perhaps matches TRBD1 (5 bases). V was cut by 6 bases and J by 4 bases, with 12 bases left in between. CDR3 length equals 12 residues. The V gene's germline CDR1 is SQVTM and CDR2 ANQGSEA.

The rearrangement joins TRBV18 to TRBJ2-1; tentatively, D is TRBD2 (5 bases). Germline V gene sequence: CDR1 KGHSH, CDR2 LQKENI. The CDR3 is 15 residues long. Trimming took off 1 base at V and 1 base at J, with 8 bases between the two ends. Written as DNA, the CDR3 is TGTGCCAGCTCACCACTAGCGCCTTCCTACAATGAGCAGTTCTTC. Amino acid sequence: CASSPLAPSYNEQFF.

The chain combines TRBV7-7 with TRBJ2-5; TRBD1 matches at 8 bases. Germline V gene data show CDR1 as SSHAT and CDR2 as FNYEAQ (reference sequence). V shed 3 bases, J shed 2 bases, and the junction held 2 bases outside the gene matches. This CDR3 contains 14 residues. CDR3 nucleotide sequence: TGTGCCAGCAGCTTTCGACAGGGGCAAGAGACCCAGTACTTC. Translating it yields CASSFRQGQETQYF.

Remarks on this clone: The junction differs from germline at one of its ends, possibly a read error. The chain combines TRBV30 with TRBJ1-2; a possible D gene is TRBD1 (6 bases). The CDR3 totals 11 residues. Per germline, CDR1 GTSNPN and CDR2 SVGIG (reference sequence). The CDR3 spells CACIGTTHQIF. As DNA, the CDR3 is TGTGCCTGTATCGGGACAACCCACCAAATCTTC.

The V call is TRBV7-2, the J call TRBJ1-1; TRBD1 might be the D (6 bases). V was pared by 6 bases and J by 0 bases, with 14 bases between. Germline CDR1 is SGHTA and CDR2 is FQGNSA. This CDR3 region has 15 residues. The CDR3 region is CASRYTTGLNTEAFF. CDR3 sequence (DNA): TGTGCCAGCAGATATACAACAGGGCTGAACACTGAAGCTTTCTTT.

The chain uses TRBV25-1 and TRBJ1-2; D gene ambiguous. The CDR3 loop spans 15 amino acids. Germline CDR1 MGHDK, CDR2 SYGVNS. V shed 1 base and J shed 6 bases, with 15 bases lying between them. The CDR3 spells CASSESKLFSDGYTF. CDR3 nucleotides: TGTGCCAGCAGTGAATCAAAGTTGTTCTCGGATGGCTACACCTTC.

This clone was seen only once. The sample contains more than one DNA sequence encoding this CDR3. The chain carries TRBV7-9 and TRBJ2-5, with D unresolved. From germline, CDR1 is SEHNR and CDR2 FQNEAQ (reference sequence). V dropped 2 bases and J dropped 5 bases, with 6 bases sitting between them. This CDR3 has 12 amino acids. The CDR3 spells CASSLKGETQYF. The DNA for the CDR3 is TGTGCCAGCAGCTTAAAAGGGGAGACCCAGTACTTC.

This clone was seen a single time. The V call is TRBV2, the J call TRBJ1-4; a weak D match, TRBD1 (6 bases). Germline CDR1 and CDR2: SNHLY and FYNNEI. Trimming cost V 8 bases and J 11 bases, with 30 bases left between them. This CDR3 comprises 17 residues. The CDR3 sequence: CASRRTVGSHKRYKLFF. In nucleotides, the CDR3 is TGTGCCAGCCGAAGGACAGTCGGGTCCCACAAGAGGTATAAACTGTTTTTT.

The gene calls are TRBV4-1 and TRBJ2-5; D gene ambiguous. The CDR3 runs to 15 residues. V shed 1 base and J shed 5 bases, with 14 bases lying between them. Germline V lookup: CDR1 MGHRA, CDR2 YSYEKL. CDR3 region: CASSQAGTAYETQYF. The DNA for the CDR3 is TGCGCCAGCAGCCAAGCAGGTACGGCGTATGAGACCCAGTACTTC.

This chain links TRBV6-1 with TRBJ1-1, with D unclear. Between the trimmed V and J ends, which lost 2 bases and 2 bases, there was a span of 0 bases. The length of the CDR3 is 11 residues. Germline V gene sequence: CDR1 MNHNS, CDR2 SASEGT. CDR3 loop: CASSENTEAFF. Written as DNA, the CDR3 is TGTGCCAGCAGTGAAAACACTGAAGCTTTCTTT.

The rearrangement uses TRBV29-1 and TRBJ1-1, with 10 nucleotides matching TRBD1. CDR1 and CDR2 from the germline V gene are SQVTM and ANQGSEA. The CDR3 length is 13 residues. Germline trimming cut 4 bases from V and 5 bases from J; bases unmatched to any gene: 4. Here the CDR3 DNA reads TGCAGCGTTGGGACAGGGGGATTGACTGAAGCTTTCTTT. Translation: CSVGTGGLTEAFF. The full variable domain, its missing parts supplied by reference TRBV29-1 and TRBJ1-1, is SAVISQKPSRDICQRGTSLTIQCQVDSQVTMMFWYRQQPGQSLTLIATANQGSEATYESGFVIDKFPISRPNLTFSTLTVSNMSPEDSSIYLCSVGTGGLTEAFFGQGTRLTVV.

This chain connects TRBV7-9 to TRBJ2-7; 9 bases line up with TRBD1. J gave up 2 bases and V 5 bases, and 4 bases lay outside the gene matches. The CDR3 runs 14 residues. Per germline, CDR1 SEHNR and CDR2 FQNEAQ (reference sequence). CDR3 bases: TGTGCCAGCAGCCGGGGACAGGGTCCCTACGAGCAGTACTTC. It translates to CASSRGQGPYEQYF.

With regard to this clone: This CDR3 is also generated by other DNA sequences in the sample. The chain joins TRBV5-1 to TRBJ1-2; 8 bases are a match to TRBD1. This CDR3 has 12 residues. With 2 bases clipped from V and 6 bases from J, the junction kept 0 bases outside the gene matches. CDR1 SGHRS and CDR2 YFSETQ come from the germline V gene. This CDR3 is CASSLQGDGYTF. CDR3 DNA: TGCGCCAGCAGCTTACAGGGGGATGGCTACACCTTC.

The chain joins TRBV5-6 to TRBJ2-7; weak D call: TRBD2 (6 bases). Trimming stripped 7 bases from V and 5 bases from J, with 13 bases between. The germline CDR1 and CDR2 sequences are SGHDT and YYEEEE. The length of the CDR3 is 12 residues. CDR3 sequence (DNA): TGTGCCAGCCGACGGGGGACGGACGAGCAGTACTTC. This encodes CASRRGTDEQYF.

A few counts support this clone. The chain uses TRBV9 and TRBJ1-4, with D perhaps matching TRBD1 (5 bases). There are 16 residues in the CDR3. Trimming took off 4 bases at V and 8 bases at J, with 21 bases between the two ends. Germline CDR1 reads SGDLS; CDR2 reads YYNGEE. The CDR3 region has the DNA TGTGCCAGCAGCCCCTATATAGGGGATTACGGGGAAAAACTGTTTTTT. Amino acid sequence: CASSPYIGDYGEKLFF.

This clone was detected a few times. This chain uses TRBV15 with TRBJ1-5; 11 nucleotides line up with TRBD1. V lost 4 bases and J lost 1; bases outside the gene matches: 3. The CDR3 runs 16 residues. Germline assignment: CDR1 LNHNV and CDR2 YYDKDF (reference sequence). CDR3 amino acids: CATSKGDRGSNQPQHF. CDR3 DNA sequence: TGTGCCACCAGCAAAGGGGACAGGGGGAGCAATCAGCCCCAGCATTTT.

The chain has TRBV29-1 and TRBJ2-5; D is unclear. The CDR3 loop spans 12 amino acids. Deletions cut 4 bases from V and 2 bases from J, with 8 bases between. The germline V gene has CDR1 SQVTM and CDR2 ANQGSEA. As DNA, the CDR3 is TGCAGCGTTGGGACCCCACAAGAGACCCAGTACTTC. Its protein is CSVGTPQETQYF.

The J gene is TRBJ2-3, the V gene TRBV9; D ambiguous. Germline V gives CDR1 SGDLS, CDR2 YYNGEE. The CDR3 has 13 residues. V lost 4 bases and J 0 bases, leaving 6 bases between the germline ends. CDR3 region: CASSSDSTDTQYF. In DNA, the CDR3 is TGTGCCAGCAGCTCTGACAGCACAGATACGCAGTATTTT. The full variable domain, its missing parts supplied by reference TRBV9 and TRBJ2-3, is DSGVTQTPKHLITATGQRVTLRCSPRSGDLSVYWYQQSLDQGLQFLIQYYNGEERAKGNILERFSAQQFPDLHSELNLSSLELGDSALYFCASSSDSTDTQYFGPGTRLTVL.

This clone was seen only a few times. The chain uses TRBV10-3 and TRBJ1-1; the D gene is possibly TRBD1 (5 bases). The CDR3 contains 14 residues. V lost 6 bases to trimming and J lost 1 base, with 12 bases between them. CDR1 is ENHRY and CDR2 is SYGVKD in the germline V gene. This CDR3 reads CAIRQQGPNTEAFF. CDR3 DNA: TGTGCCATCAGGCAGCAGGGTCCGAACACTGAAGCTTTCTTT.